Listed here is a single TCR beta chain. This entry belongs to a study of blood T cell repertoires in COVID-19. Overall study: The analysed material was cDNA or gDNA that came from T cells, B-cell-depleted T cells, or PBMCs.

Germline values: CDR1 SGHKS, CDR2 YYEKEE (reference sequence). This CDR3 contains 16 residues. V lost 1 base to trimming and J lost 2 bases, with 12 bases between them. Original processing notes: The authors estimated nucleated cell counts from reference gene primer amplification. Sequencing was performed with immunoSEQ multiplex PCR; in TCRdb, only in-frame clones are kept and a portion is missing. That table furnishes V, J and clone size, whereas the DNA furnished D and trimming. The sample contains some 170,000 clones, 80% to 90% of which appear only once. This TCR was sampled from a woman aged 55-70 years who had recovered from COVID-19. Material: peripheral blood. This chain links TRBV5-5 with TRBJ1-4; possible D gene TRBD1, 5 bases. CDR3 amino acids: CASSLIGVRTNEKLFF. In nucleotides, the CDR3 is TGTGCCAGCAGCTTGATAGGGGTCCGCACTAATGAAAAACTGTTTTTT.